This entry lists 26 T cell receptor beta chains sequenced from one sample in a study of radiation and T cells in renal cell carcinoma. Time point defined: blood 4 weeks post-SBRT, at nephrectomy. The treatment denotes: 15 Gy SBRT to primary tumor, nephrectomy 4 weeks later. The protocol was immunoSEQ multiplex PCR, while the TCRdb copy is restricted to in-frame clones and leaves out a portion. In the table there are some 64,000 clones, more than 60% of which are singletons. Source: blood, taken from a patient whose treatment included radiotherapy and nephrectomy. These receptor sequences come from a man aged 55 to 70 with renal cell carcinoma.

This clone was counted between two and nine times. This chain uses TRBV6-5 with TRBJ1-2; D uncertain. Trimming cost V 10 bases and J 6 bases, with 3 bases left between them. This CDR3 comprises 8 residues. From germline, CDR1 is MNHEY and CDR2 SVGAGI. The CDR3 nucleotides read TGTGCCACCGATGGCTACACCTTC. Translated: CATDGYTF.

This sequence joins TRBV5-6 and TRBJ2-1; the match to TRBD1 covers 12 bases. CDR1 is SGHDT and CDR2 is YYEEEE in the germline V gene. CDR3 length: 16 residues. V was pared by 1 base and J by 9 bases, with 8 bases of the junction left unmatched. CDR3 residues: CASSLYSGTGGGEQFF. The CDR3 nucleotides read TGTGCCAGCAGCTTGTACTCCGGGACAGGGGGCGGTGAGCAGTTCTTC.

This chain uses TRBV14 with TRBJ2-1; 11 nucleotides align to TRBD2. Losses at the gene ends were 0 bases for V and 6 bases for J; bases not matched to a gene: 13. The CDR3 totals 19 residues. Germline V lookup: CDR1 SGHDN, CDR2 FVKESK. CDR3: CASSQDPFRLAGPRNEQFF. CDR3 DNA sequence: TGTGCCAGCAGCCAAGATCCCTTTCGACTAGCGGGACCCCGCAATGAGCAGTTCTTC.

This chain connects TRBV27 to TRBJ1-1; D is undetermined. Germline assignment: CDR1 MNHEY and CDR2 SMNVEV (reference sequence). The CDR3 runs 16 residues. Trimming left V 6 bases short and J 0 bases short, with 17 bases between. CDR3 in DNA: TGTGCCAGCAGCCAGAGGCGCGGCATTATGAACACTGAAGCTTTCTTT. Amino acids: CASSQRRGIMNTEAFF.

The chain joins TRBV9 to TRBJ1-6; possibly TRBD1 for D (6 bases). Trimming took 4 bases from V and 7 from J, leaving 12 bases between them. CDR1 and CDR2 (germline): SGDLS, YYNGEE. The length of the CDR3 is 14 residues. CDR3: CASSFRQENSPLHF. The CDR3 bases are TGTGCCAGCAGCTTTAGACAGGAGAATTCACCCCTCCACTTT.

The chain carries TRBV2 and TRBJ2-1, with 15 bases lining up with TRBD2. The CDR3 extends over 18 amino acids. From germline, CDR1 is SNHLY and CDR2 FYNNEI. Germline trimming cut 1 base from V and 3 bases from J; bases unmatched to any gene: 4. This chain's CDR3 is CASSEGTSGGDYYNEQFF. The CDR3 DNA reads TGTGCCAGCAGTGAAGGGACTAGCGGGGGGGATTACTACAATGAGCAGTTCTTC. Combining the CDR3 with reference TRBV2 and TRBJ2-1 gives the whole variable domain EPEVTQTPSHQVTQMGQEVILRCVPISNHLYFYWYRQILGQKVEFLVSFYNNEISEKSEIFDDQFSVERPDGSNFTLKIRSTKLEDSAMYFCASSEGTSGGDYYNEQFFGPGTRLTVL.

The chain employs TRBV7-9 and TRBJ2-6; D gene uncertain. V was trimmed by 1 base and J by 0 bases, leaving 4 bases between them. The germline V gene encodes CDR1 SEHNR and CDR2 FQNEAQ (reference sequence). CDR3 length: 15 residues. The DNA for the CDR3 is TGTGCCAGCAGCTTAGGATTCTCTGGGGCCAACGTCCTGACTTTC. The encoded protein is CASSLGFSGANVLTF.

The chain uses TRBV29-1 and TRBJ1-4; the D is unclear. Trimming took 6 bases from V and 0 from J, leaving 8 bases between them. The germline gives CDR1 SQVTM, CDR2 ANQGSEA. This CDR3 is 13 amino acids long. In DNA form, the CDR3 reads TGCAGCGTCCAACAGCCAACTAATGAAAAACTGTTTTTT. Protein: CSVQQPTNEKLFF.

The rearrangement joins TRBV30 to TRBJ1-4; D not certain. The germline CDR1 and CDR2 sequences are GTSNPN and SVGIG (reference sequence). Trimming took off 8 bases at V and 0 bases at J, with 13 bases between the two ends. The CDR3 has 14 amino acids. The CDR3 DNA follows: TGTGCCGCCGTCGGAGGAGCAACTAATGAAAAACTGTTTTTT. The encoded protein is CAAVGGATNEKLFF.

The chain is built from TRBV6-6 and TRBJ1-4, with D possibly matching TRBD1 (5 bases). The CDR3 is 16 residues long. V shed 6 bases and J shed 6 bases, with 20 bases lying between them. Germline CDR1 is MNHNY and CDR2 is SVGAGI (reference sequence). This chain's CDR3 is CASSPTGHNRDEKLFF. The CDR3, as DNA: TGTGCCAGCAGCCCGACCGGACACAACCGTGATGAAAAACTGTTTTTT.

V is TRBV5-5 and J is TRBJ2-4; D remains unclear. Trimming cost V 0 bases and J 4 bases, with 5 bases left between them. This CDR3 has 13 residues. Per germline, CDR1 SGHKS and CDR2 YYEKEE (reference sequence). As DNA, the CDR3 is TGTGCCAGCAGCTTGGGGTCAAAAAACATTCAGTACTTC. Its protein product is CASSLGSKNIQYF.

The CDR3 loop reads CASSLGLAGNQETQYF. The CDR3 nucleotides are TGTGCCAGTAGTCTTGGACTAGCGGGGAACCAAGAGACCCAGTACTTC. The chain uses TRBV19 and TRBJ2-5; 12 bases line up with TRBD2. V trimming: 5 bases; J trimming: 0 bases; junction bases outside the gene matches: 4. Germline V lookup: CDR1 LNHDA, CDR2 SQIVND (reference sequence). CDR3 length equals 16 residues.

The rearrangement uses TRBV11-3 and TRBJ2-1; a possible D gene is TRBD2 (6 bases). Germline V gene lookup returns CDR1 SGHNT and CDR2 YENEEA. The V gene lost 1 base and the J gene lost 0 bases, with 10 bases spanning the gap. CDR3 length: 16 amino acids. Written as DNA, the CDR3 is TGTGCCAGCAGCTTAGGTGGCGGGATCTCCTACAATGAGCAGTTCTTC. It specifies CASSLGGGISYNEQFF.

With respect to this clone: This same CDR3 is encoded by further DNA sequences in the sample. V usage is TRBV6-1 and J usage is TRBJ1-1; the match to TRBD1 covers 8 bases. V lost 8 bases, J lost 2 bases, and 10 bases stayed unmatched. The CDR3 spans 15 residues. Germline V CDR1 and CDR2: MNHNS, SASEGT. The CDR3 DNA reads as TGTGCCAGCGCGTCGGGGACAGGAGTCAACACTGAAGCTTTCTTT. Encoded protein: CASASGTGVNTEAFF.

V gene TRBV5-1 combines with J gene TRBJ2-2, with 8 bases identical to TRBD1. The length of the CDR3 is 15 residues. Germline-derived CDR1 and CDR2 are SGHRS and YFSETQ. V lost 4 bases and J lost 2; bases outside the gene matches: 4. This CDR3 reads CASSGQGLNTGELFF. Written as DNA, the CDR3 is TGCGCCAGCAGCGGACAGGGCCTAAACACCGGGGAGCTGTTTTTT.

The V gene is TRBV10-3, the J gene TRBJ2-6; the D gene is possibly TRBD2 (6 bases). There are 17 residues in the CDR3. Germline CDR1 is ENHRY and CDR2 is SYGVKD. Trimming stripped 8 bases from V and 0 bases from J, with 17 bases between. The CDR3 protein is CAIPGDLSSSGANVLTF. CDR3 DNA: TGTGCCATCCCGGGAGACCTTTCATCCTCTGGGGCCAACGTCCTGACTTTC.

Written as DNA, the CDR3 is TGTGCCAGCAGTGAATCGGGGTGGAACAATGAGCAGTTCTTC. Translated: CASSESGWNNEQFF. The chain combines TRBV6-4 with TRBJ2-1; weak D call: TRBD2 (5 bases). The CDR3 totals 14 residues. The V end lost 3 bases, the J end lost 5 bases, and 11 bases lay between the germline ends. The germline V gene has CDR1 MRHNA and CDR2 SNTAGT.

This clone was seen a few times. This chain uses TRBV30 with TRBJ2-2; either TRBD1 or TRBD2 may fit D (5 bases each). The CDR3 covers 13 residues. Per the germline V gene, CDR1 is GTSNPN and CDR2 is SVGIG (reference sequence). Trimming took 2 bases from V and 6 from J, leaving 10 bases between them. Written as DNA, the CDR3 is TGTGCCTGGAGTCTAGGGGACCCCGGGGAGCTGTTTTTT. Translated: CAWSLGDPGELFF.

This chain links TRBV5-1 with TRBJ1-1; 10 nucleotides agree with TRBD1. This CDR3 is built from 15 residues. CDR1 SGHRS and CDR2 YFSETQ come from the germline V gene. Trimming cost V 3 bases and J 3 bases; bases outside gene matches: 5. The CDR3 spells CASSSRDRGHTEAFF. In DNA form, the CDR3 reads TGCGCCAGCAGCTCCCGGGACAGGGGCCACACTGAAGCTTTCTTT.

V usage is TRBV5-1 and J usage is TRBJ1-1, with a weak D call TRBD1 (5 bases). The V gene's germline CDR1 is SGHRS and CDR2 YFSETQ. V gave up 5 bases and J gave up 3 bases, with 11 bases separating them. This CDR3 has 13 residues. The CDR3, as DNA: TGCGCCAGCAGTTTTACCAGGGACACTGAAGCTTTCTTT. Amino acids: CASSFTRDTEAFF.

This clone was detected a few times. This chain uses TRBV5-6 with TRBJ1-1, with 7 bases lining up with TRBD1. The CDR3 has 15 residues. Germline lookup yields CDR1 SGHDT and CDR2 YYEEEE. Trimming took 5 bases from V and 0 from J; bases not matched to a gene: 7. The CDR3 DNA is TGTGCCAGCAGTTTTGCCAGGGGGATGAACACTGAAGCTTTCTTT. This encodes CASSFARGMNTEAFF.

This chain uses TRBV6-6 with TRBJ2-1, with 9 bases aligning to TRBD2. CDR1 is MNHNY, CDR2 SVGAGI, per germline (reference sequence). Trimming removed 0 bases from V and 8 bases from J; junction bases left unmatched: 5. The CDR3 contains 15 residues. The DNA of the CDR3 is TGTGCCAGCAGTTACTCGGCGGGAGGGGGCTATGAGCAGTTCTTC. Its translation is CASSYSAGGGYEQFF.

The chain carries TRBV10-2 and TRBJ2-1; 10 positions match TRBD2. V was clipped by 7 bases and J by 0 bases; unmatched bases: 3. Germline CDR1 is WSHSY and CDR2 is SAAADI. This CDR3 region has 15 residues. The CDR3 here is CASNLAGGSYNEQFF. DNA of the CDR3: TGCGCCAGCAACTTAGCGGGGGGCTCCTACAATGAGCAGTTCTTC.

J is TRBJ2-7 and V is TRBV6-1; D ambiguous. This CDR3 contains 13 residues. The germline CDR1 and CDR2 sequences are MNHNS and SASEGT. Trimming pared 6 bases from V and 4 bases from J, leaving 13 bases between. The CDR3 coding sequence is TGTGCCAGCAGCGTGGAAGCGTCGTACGAGCAGTACGTC. Amino acids: CASSVEASYEQYV.

The gene calls are TRBV18 and TRBJ2-7; possible D gene TRBD1, 5 bases. The CDR3 has 14 residues. From germline, CDR1 is KGHSH and CDR2 LQKENI. V gave up 3 bases and J gave up 3 bases, with 12 bases separating them. The CDR3 reads CASSPRSDSYEQYV. CDR3 coding DNA: TGTGCCAGCTCACCTAGATCTGACAGCTACGAGCAGTACGTC.

The chain has TRBV19 and TRBJ2-1; D call uncertain. V gave up 5 bases and J gave up 3 bases, with 11 bases separating them. In germline, CDR1 is LNHDA, CDR2 SQIVND (reference sequence). The CDR3 runs to 14 residues. CDR3 region: CASSPVANYNEQFF. The CDR3 coding sequence is TGTGCCAGTAGTCCAGTCGCAAACTACAATGAGCAGTTCTTC.